The 15 T cell receptor beta chains listed next were all sequenced from one sample in a study of CD8 T cells in ankylosing spondylitis. General study results and limits: Among TCR beta sequences, a motif of eight highly homologous variants appeared characteristic of ankylosing spondylitis blood.

TCRdb passed the 5' RACE reads through MiXCR, listing each CDR3 protein once. The sample yields about 400,000 distinct CDR3 sequences, more than 20% seen once. Their antigens remain unidentified. The source material was blood, either unsorted or a sorted T cell fraction (not recorded which). The receptors here all came from a male donor with ankylosing spondylitis.

This chain uses TRBV29-1 with TRBJ2-3; possibly TRBD2 for D (6 bases). There are 14 residues in the CDR3. V lost 1 base and J lost 4, with 12 bases in between. Per the germline V gene, CDR1 is SQVTM and CDR2 is ANQGSEA. Written as DNA, the CDR3 is TGCAGCGTTGAAGCAAGCCAGCGGGCAGATACGCAGTATTTT. As protein: CSVEASQRADTQYF.

This chain uses TRBV28 with TRBJ2-7, with 10 nucleotides matching TRBD2. Germline assignment: CDR1 MDHEN and CDR2 SYDVKM. This CDR3 comprises 13 residues. The ends lost 10 bases at V and 6 bases at J; junction bases unmatched: 9. The CDR3 DNA follows: TGTGCCACTCATAGCGGGAGGAGGCTCGAGCAGTACTTC. Amino acids: CATHSGRRLEQYF.

The sample holds a few counts of this clonotype. This chain links TRBV24-1 with TRBJ2-6; D perhaps matches TRBD2 (6 bases). The CDR3 length is 15 residues. Trimming removed 3 bases at V and 2 bases at J, with 7 bases between. The germline V gene encodes CDR1 KGHDR and CDR2 SFDVKD. The CDR3 DNA reads as TGTGCCACCAGTGATGCGGGGCCTGGGGCCAACGTCCTGACTTTC. Residues: CATSDAGPGANVLTF.

V gene TRBV5-1 combines with J gene TRBJ2-1; D tentatively fits TRBD1 or TRBD2 (5 bases each). With 4 bases removed from V and 15 bases from J, the gap between germline ends came to 17 bases. Germline CDR1 reads SGHRS; CDR2 reads YFSETQ. The CDR3 totals 12 residues. The CDR3 coding sequence is TGCGCCAGCAGCACGCAAGGGACGAAGCGGTTCTTC. Amino acids: CASSTQGTKRFF.

This clonotype was observed a handful of times. The gene calls are TRBV4-1 and TRBJ1-1, with a possible D match to TRBD1 (5 bases). This CDR3 is 17 amino acids long. Germline assignment: CDR1 MGHRA and CDR2 YSYEKL. V was pared by 1 base and J by 5 bases, with 20 bases between. The CDR3 bases are TGCGCCAGCAGCCAAGGAAGGGTTGGCAGGGATAGAACTGAAGCTTTCTTT. Its protein product is CASSQGRVGRDRTEAFF.

This clonotype was picked up a small number of times. The rearrangement joins TRBV29-1 to TRBJ2-5; D is unclear. Germline V CDR1 and CDR2: SQVTM, ANQGSEA. The CDR3 runs 14 residues. Between the trimmed V and J ends, which lost 2 bases and 3 bases, there was a span of 13 bases. The CDR3 DNA sequence: TGCAGCGTTGAAACTGGGCAGTTTAAAGAGACCCAGTACTTC. This codes for CSVETGQFKETQYF. Together with reference TRBV29-1 and TRBJ2-5, the CDR3 gives the full variable domain: SAVISQKPSRDICQRGTSLTIQCQVDSQVTMMFWYRQQPGQSLTLIATANQGSEATYESGFVIDKFPISRPNLTFSTLTVSNMSPEDSSIYLCSVETGQFKETQYFGPGTRLLVL.

The chain links TRBV28 to TRBJ2-1; D not resolved. Germline V lookup: CDR1 MDHEN, CDR2 SYDVKM. This CDR3 has 13 amino acids. V lost 4 bases and J 3 bases, leaving 7 bases between the germline ends. The CDR3, as DNA: TGTGCCAGCAGTTCAGCCAGCTACAATGAGCAGTTCTTC. It is translated as CASSSASYNEQFF. The full variable domain, with the rest looked up from reference TRBV28 and TRBJ2-1, is DVKVTQSSRYLVKRTGEKVFLECVQDMDHENMFWYRQDPGLGLRLIYFSYDVKMKEKGDIPEGYSVSREKKERFSLILESASTNQTSMYLCASSSASYNEQFFGPGTRLTVL.

J is TRBJ2-3 and V is TRBV7-8; D is perhaps TRBD2 (6 bases). The CDR3 runs 15 residues. The V gene lost 4 bases and the J gene lost 3 bases, with 14 bases spanning the gap. The V gene's germline CDR1 is SGHVS and CDR2 FQNEAQ. The CDR3 protein is CASSYTGTVTDTQYF. DNA for the CDR3: TGTGCCAGCAGCTACACCGGGACTGTAACAGATACGCAGTATTTT.

The chain's CDR3 is CATGTYYNEQFF. CDR3 sequence (DNA): TGTGCCACCGGGACATATTACAATGAGCAGTTCTTC. The chain joins TRBV28 to TRBJ2-1; tentative D call: TRBD1 (6 bases). V lost 10 bases to trimming and J lost 4 bases, with 11 bases between them. This CDR3 contains 12 residues. Per germline, CDR1 MDHEN and CDR2 SYDVKM.

This clonotype appeared many times. The chain carries TRBV5-1 and TRBJ1-2; unclear D gene. The CDR3 loop spans 12 amino acids. Germline lookup yields CDR1 SGHRS and CDR2 YFSETQ. The V and J ends lost 2 bases and 8 bases respectively, with 10 bases between them. The CDR3 here is CASSLSLDGYTF. DNA of the CDR3: TGCGCCAGCAGCTTATCGCTGGACGGCTACACCTTC.

This clonotype was seen a few times. The chain employs TRBV6-2 or TRBV6-3 and TRBJ2-1; 11 nucleotides match TRBD2. The V segment lost 4 bases and the J segment 16 bases; nucleotides outside the gene matches: 6. The germline CDR1 and CDR2 sequences are MNHEY and SVGEGT. The CDR3 is 12 residues long. CDR3 nucleotide sequence: TGTGCCAGCAGTTCCACTAGCGGGAGCGTATTCTTC. The encoded protein is CASSSTSGSVFF.

This clonotype was picked up a small number of times. The chain uses TRBV12-3 or TRBV12-4 and TRBJ2-1; D is unresolved. The CDR3 length is 16 residues. The V end was cut by 3 bases, the J end by 0 bases, with 12 bases between. The CDR3, as DNA: TGTGCCAGCAGTTTCCGAGCGTGGAGCTCCTACAATGAGCAGTTCTTC. It yields the protein CASSFRAWSSYNEQFF.

J is TRBJ1-2 and V is TRBV20-1, with 7 bases aligning to TRBD1. The V gene's germline CDR1 is DFQATT and CDR2 SNEGSKA (reference sequence). This CDR3 has 13 residues. With V trimmed by 6 bases and J by 3 bases, 7 bases remained unmatched. The CDR3 is CSARDSRDYGYTF. The CDR3 DNA is TGCAGTGCCAGGGACAGTCGAGACTATGGCTACACCTTC.

The J gene is TRBJ2-1, the V gene TRBV12-3 or TRBV12-4, with D possibly being TRBD2 (5 bases). The ends were cut back, 5 bases at V and 9 bases at J, with 14 bases in the middle. The CDR3 totals 13 residues. The CDR3 here is CASSRTSGGEQFF. The DNA of the CDR3 is TGTGCCAGCAGTAGGACCAGCGGCGGTGAGCAGTTCTTC.

This chain joins TRBV28 and TRBJ2-1, with a weak D call TRBD2 (6 bases). Germline-derived CDR1 and CDR2 are MDHEN and SYDVKM. V was pared by 6 bases and J by 6 bases, with 12 bases between. There are 13 residues in the CDR3. The CDR3 bases are TGTGCCAGCAGGTGGGGGGTCAGCAATGAGCAGTTCTTC. As protein: CASRWGVSNEQFF.